One sample yielded the 4 T cell receptor beta chains listed below, sequenced in a study of CD8+CD57+ T cells in acquired aplastic anemia. Profiling of TCR beta VDJ combinations and CDR3 sequences used genomic DNA as template. Each CDR3 protein is one row after TCRdb ran MiXCR on the reads. The sample includes 250,000 to 350,000 distinct CDR3 sequences, roughly 53% of them seen just once. Patients chosen for sequencing had shown CD8+CD57+ cell expansion by flow cytometry. Sequencing was carried out using sorted CD4+, CD8+, or CD8+CD57+ T cells (not recorded which) from PBMCs. These receptor sequences come from a human donor with aplastic anemia.

The table lists this clonotype with a few counts. The rearrangement links TRBV25-1 to TRBJ1-4; TRBD1 is a possible D gene (6 bases). CDR3 length: 13 amino acids. CDR1 and CDR2 (germline): MGHDK, SYGVNS. V was shortened by 5 bases and J by 10 bases, with 14 bases between the two germline ends. The CDR3 bases are TGTGCCAGCAGTCAGGGGACCCCAGGAAAACTGTTTTTT. Translation gives CASSQGTPGKLFF.

This chain uses TRBV2 with TRBJ2-7, with D possibly matching TRBD1 (6 bases). V shed 6 bases and J shed 1 base, with 10 bases lying between them. Per the germline V gene, CDR1 is SNHLY and CDR2 is FYNNEI. The CDR3 is made up of 13 amino acids. The CDR3 reads CASSKTGSYEQYF. The CDR3 nucleotides are TGTGCCAGCAGCAAGACAGGATCCTACGAGCAGTACTTC.

This sequence joins TRBV7-8 and TRBJ2-6; D not certain. The germline CDR1 and CDR2 sequences are SGHVS and FQNEAQ. The CDR3 length is 15 residues. V gave up 5 bases and J gave up 1 base, with 9 bases separating them. In nucleotides, the CDR3 is TGTGCCAGCAGCCCAGTTTGGTCTGGGGCCAACGTCCTGACTTTC. Translating gives CASSPVWSGANVLTF.

The chain joins TRBV20-1 to TRBJ2-5, with TRBD1 matching 7 bases. J lost 5 bases, V lost 0 bases, and 9 bases had no gene match. The CDR3 is 15 residues long. From germline, CDR1 is DFQATT and CDR2 SNEGSKA (reference sequence). CDR3 amino acids: CSARDLPGGIETQYF. For the CDR3, the DNA is TGCAGTGCTAGAGATCTTCCAGGGGGTATCGAGACCCAGTACTTC.